This T cell receptor beta chain was identified during a study of CD8+ T cells in alopecia areata. Study-level results: Compared with mice, patients displayed less clear TCR sharing, possibly for HLA-related reasons.

Described treatment: oral pan-JAK inhibitor, 5-10 mg twice daily. From germline, CDR1 is MNHEY and CDR2 SMNVEV (reference sequence). The V end was cut by 6 bases, the J end by 8 bases, with 19 bases between. The length of the CDR3 is 14 residues. Extracted RNA was reverse transcribed, and the resulting cDNA served as sequencing template. Some clones are missing from TCRdb's copy, which holds only in-frame ones; the method was immunoSEQ multiplex PCR. The repertoire holds about 140,000 clones, 82% seen once, with 20% to 30% in the top ten. In this sample, this clone turned up a few times. Its target is not known.

The source is a human donor with alopecia areata. The gene calls are TRBV27 and TRBJ1-2; D is ambiguous. The input for sequencing was CD8+ T cells sorted from blood, taken at week 4, from a patient treated with tofacitinib. CDR3 protein: CASSPGSLAFGYTF. For the CDR3, the DNA is TGTGCCAGCAGCCCGGGGAGCCTCGCTTTCGGCTACACCTTC.